Each of the 9 T cell receptor beta chains below was sequenced from the same sample in a study of T cells in tumors after PD-1 blockade. Using immunoSEQ multiplex PCR, the repertoire was profiled, and TCRdb retains in-frame clones only, with some absent. In the table there are tens of thousands of clones, about three quarters of which are singletons. The sample was PBMCs, taken before anti-PD-1 treatment. These receptors were taken from a human donor with basal cell carcinoma.

By sample fraction, this clone is large. The rearrangement links TRBV4-2 to TRBJ2-1, with 7 nucleotides matching TRBD2. The CDR3 spans 17 residues. The V gene end was trimmed by 2 bases and the J gene end by 9 bases; junction bases not matched to a gene: 16. The V gene's germline CDR1 is LGHNA and CDR2 YNFKEQ. CDR3 coding DNA: TGTGCCAGCAGCCAACGGAGGAGTGTAGCGGGCGAATCTGAGCAGTTCTTC. Translating it yields CASSQRRSVAGESEQFF.

The rearrangement joins TRBV6-4 to TRBJ2-2; D call uncertain. Germline V gene sequence: CDR1 MRHNA, CDR2 SNTAGT. The V gene lost 6 bases and the J gene lost 1 base, with 6 bases spanning the gap. This CDR3 region has 13 residues. CDR3 DNA: TGTGCCAGCAGCCCCAAGAACACCGGGGAGCTGTTTTTT. Translating gives CASSPKNTGELFF.

The CDR3 DNA sequence: TGTGCCAGCAGTTCCTGGACTAGCGGGAGTGAGACCCAGTACTTC. Translated, it gives CASSSWTSGSETQYF. This sequence joins TRBV27 and TRBJ2-5; 13 bases are shared with TRBD2. Germline CDR1 reads MNHEY; CDR2 reads SMNVEV (reference sequence). V lost 4 bases, J lost 5 bases, and 4 bases stayed unmatched. The CDR3 extends over 15 amino acids.

The rearrangement uses TRBV19 and TRBJ2-5; TRBD1 aligns across 8 bases. The CDR3 is 14 residues long. J lost 4 bases, V lost 5 bases, and 6 bases had no gene match. CDR1 is LNHDA, CDR2 SQIVND, per germline (reference sequence). The CDR3 spells CASSPRQGLETQYF. The CDR3 region has the DNA TGTGCCAGTAGTCCAAGACAGGGGTTAGAGACCCAGTACTTC. The complete variable domain, with remaining parts taken from reference TRBV19 and TRBJ2-5, reads DGGITQSPKYLFRKEGQNVTLSCEQNLNHDAMYWYRQDPGQGLRLIYYSQIVNDFQKGDIAEGYSVSREKKESFPLTVTSAQKNPTAFYLCASSPRQGLETQYFGPGTRLLVL.

V gene TRBV27 combines with J gene TRBJ2-7; D gene ambiguous. With 5 bases removed from V and 6 bases from J, the gap between germline ends came to 14 bases. This CDR3 has 13 amino acids. Looked up from germline, CDR1 is MNHEY and CDR2 is SMNVEV (reference sequence). CDR3 in amino acids: CASSPRSAGEQYF. The CDR3, as DNA: TGTGCCAGCAGTCCCAGGAGCGCCGGCGAGCAGTACTTC.

The chain carries TRBV19 and TRBJ2-1; the match to TRBD2 covers 9 bases. The V segment lost 5 bases and the J segment 5 bases; nucleotides outside the gene matches: 13. The V gene's germline CDR1 is LNHDA and CDR2 SQIVND (reference sequence). This CDR3 region has 17 residues. The CDR3 bases are TGTGCCAGTAGTCCTTCGATTCGGCTAGCGGGGCACAATGAGCAGTTCTTC. Residues: CASSPSIRLAGHNEQFF.

J is TRBJ1-2 and V is TRBV2; 7 bases agree with TRBD1. CDR3 size: 13 residues. Germline CDR1 SNHLY, CDR2 FYNNEI. V was pared by 6 bases and J by 2 bases, with 3 bases of the junction left unmatched. The CDR3 DNA follows: TGTGCCAGCAGCCCACAGGGGAACTATGGCTACACCTTC. It translates to CASSPQGNYGYTF.

The chain links TRBV6-4 to TRBJ2-5; D assignment may be TRBD1 or TRBD2 (5 bases each). Germline values: CDR1 MRHNA, CDR2 SNTAGT. The CDR3 totals 14 residues. V lost 3 bases, J lost 4 bases, and 12 bases lay in between. CDR3 coding DNA: TGTGCCAGCAGTGAAGGTGGGGGATCAGAGACCCAGTACTTC. Translation gives CASSEGGGSETQYF.

The rearrangement uses TRBV19 and TRBJ2-2; no reliable D call. Germline CDR1 is LNHDA and CDR2 is SQIVND (reference sequence). The CDR3 loop spans 13 amino acids. Trimming removed 6 bases at V and 0 bases at J, with 5 bases between. CDR3 sequence: CASSNPNTGELFF. The CDR3 coding sequence is TGTGCCAGTAGCAACCCGAACACCGGGGAGCTGTTTTTT.